The subject of this entry is one TCR beta chain. This entry belongs to a study of OX40 agonist ivuxolimab in advanced cancers. The CDR3 consists of 17 residues. V dropped 3 bases and J dropped 4; count of bases not matched to a gene: 13. Germline CDR1 SGDLS, CDR2 YYNGEE. Produced via immunoSEQ multiplex PCR; TCRdb's table is partial and in-frame only. Altogether around 95,000 clones are present, 90% to 95% being singletons, with the ten largest covering around 0.28%. The rearrangement links TRBV9 to TRBJ2-1, with 7 bases fitting TRBD1. The sample in question was CD4+ or CD8+ T cells sorted from blood, obtained in a trial of the OX40 agonist ivuxolimab. This sequence originates from an adult with an advanced solid tumor such as melanoma, head and neck, liver or kidney cancer. The CDR3 loop reads CASSDTGTAVIYNEQFF. CDR3 coding DNA: TGTGCCAGCAGCGATACCGGGACAGCTGTGATATACAATGAGCAGTTCTTC.